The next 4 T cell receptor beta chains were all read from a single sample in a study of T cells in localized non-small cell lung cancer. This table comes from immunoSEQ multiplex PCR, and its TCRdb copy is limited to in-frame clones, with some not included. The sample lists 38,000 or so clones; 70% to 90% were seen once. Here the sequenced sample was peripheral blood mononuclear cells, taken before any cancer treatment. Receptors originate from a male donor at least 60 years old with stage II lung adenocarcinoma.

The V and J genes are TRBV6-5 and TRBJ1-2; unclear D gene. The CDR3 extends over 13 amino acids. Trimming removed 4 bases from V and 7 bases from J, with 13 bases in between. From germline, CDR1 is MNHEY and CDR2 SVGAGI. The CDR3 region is CASSSSSAAGYTF. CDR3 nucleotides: TGTGCCAGCAGTTCATCCTCGGCGGCTGGCTACACCTTC.

The CDR3 here is CASSPSGAANPAAGNTIYF. CDR3 sequence (DNA): TGTGCCAGCAGCCCTTCTGGGGCAGCCAACCCCGCTGCTGGAAACACCATATATTTT. The chain links TRBV5-4 to TRBJ1-3; D may be TRBD1 (5 bases). This CDR3 region has 19 residues. Germline V CDR1 and CDR2: SGHNT, YYREEE (reference sequence). The ends were cut back, 4 bases at V and 2 bases at J, with 25 bases in the middle.

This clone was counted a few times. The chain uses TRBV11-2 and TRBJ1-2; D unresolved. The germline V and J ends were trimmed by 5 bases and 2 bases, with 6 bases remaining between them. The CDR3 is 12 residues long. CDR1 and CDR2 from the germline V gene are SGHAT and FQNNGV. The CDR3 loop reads CASSQRNYGYTF. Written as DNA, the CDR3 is TGTGCCAGCAGCCAGAGGAACTATGGCTACACCTTC.

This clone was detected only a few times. The CDR3 sequence is CARKGAGTEAFF. The CDR3 DNA follows: TGTGCCAGAAAGGGGGCGGGGACTGAAGCTTTCTTT. The J gene is TRBJ1-1, the V gene TRBV6-5; 7 bases are a match to TRBD1. The CDR3 runs to 12 residues. The V gene's germline CDR1 is MNHEY and CDR2 SVGAGI. The trim removed 9 bases at V and 5 bases at J, leaving 6 bases unmatched.